This TCR beta chain was captured in a study of response to subunit inactivated influenza vaccine. Using its own MiXCR run on the RT-PCR reads, TCRdb lists one record per CDR3 protein. The sample lists approximately 530,000 distinct CDR3 sequences, 13% occurring once. Study-level points and caveats: After each seasonal influenza vaccination, few new T cells are recruited, the authors suggested.

Trimming stripped 3 bases from V and 3 bases from J, with 8 bases between. Per the germline V gene, CDR1 is SQVTM and CDR2 is ANQGSEA. The CDR3 spans 12 residues. This clonotype was detected only a few times. Its antigen remains unidentified. The clonotype comes from a man in his fifties or sixties who received an inactivated influenza vaccine. The rearrangement links TRBV29-1 to TRBJ2-5; D gene unclear. This sample comprised PBMCs from blood, obtained 35 to 45 days after vaccination. CDR3 sequence (DNA): TGCAGCGTTGACGGACGGAAAGAGACCCAGTACTTC. Translated, it gives CSVDGRKETQYF.